The 10 T cell receptor beta chains given below trace back to one sample, sequenced in a study of early stage breast cancer tumors. This table comes from immunoSEQ multiplex PCR, and its TCRdb copy is limited to in-frame clones, with some not included. The sample includes tens of thousands of clones, over 75% of them seen just once. The sample taken for sequencing was blood. These receptors were taken from a person aged 40 to 49 with breast cancer.

The chain has TRBV12-5 and TRBJ2-1; TRBD1 is a possible D gene (6 bases). Deletions cut 3 bases from V and 4 bases from J, with 10 bases between. The germline gives CDR1 LGHNT, CDR2 FRNRAP. This CDR3 has 14 amino acids. CDR3 protein: CASGFGGLYNEQFF. The CDR3, as DNA: TGTGCTAGTGGTTTTGGGGGCTTATACAATGAGCAGTTCTTC.

The gene calls are TRBV4-1 and TRBJ2-4; 10 bases are shared with TRBD2. The V gene's germline CDR1 is MGHRA and CDR2 YSYEKL. The ends lost 0 bases at V and 9 bases at J; junction bases unmatched: 5. This CDR3 comprises 15 residues. The CDR3 bases are TGCGCCAGCAGCCAAGACCGGACTAGCGGTAGCATTCAGTACTTC. Protein sequence: CASSQDRTSGSIQYF.

This chain uses TRBV6-6 with TRBJ1-2; D remains ambiguous. Trimming removed 7 bases at V and 1 base at J, with 19 bases between. CDR1 and CDR2 from the germline V gene are MNHNY and SVGAGI (reference sequence). This CDR3 contains 16 residues. This chain's CDR3 is CASIKDPQNFNYGYTF. CDR3 DNA: TGTGCCAGCATTAAGGACCCTCAGAATTTTAACTATGGCTACACCTTC.

The chain couples TRBV6-6 to TRBJ2-5; the match to TRBD2 covers 10 bases. V lost 5 bases and J lost 3; bases outside the gene matches: 3. CDR1 MNHNY and CDR2 SVGAGI come from the germline V gene (reference sequence). The CDR3 has 14 amino acids. Written as DNA, the CDR3 is TGTGCCAGCAGTCCGGGACTAGCGAAAGAGACCCAGTACTTC. Translating it yields CASSPGLAKETQYF.

The CDR3 nucleotides read TGTGCCAGCAGTAGCGGGCCAGTAGATACGCAGTATTTT. It is translated as CASSSGPVDTQYF. The V and J genes are TRBV6-1 and TRBJ2-3; D is perhaps TRBD2 (6 bases). V was pared by 5 bases and J by 5 bases, with 11 bases between. This CDR3 region has 13 residues. Per germline, CDR1 MNHNS and CDR2 SASEGT.

This chain uses TRBV5-5 with TRBJ2-1; 8 nucleotides match TRBD2. CDR3 length: 13 residues. The ends lost 4 bases at V and 10 bases at J; junction bases unmatched: 7. From germline, CDR1 is SGHKS and CDR2 YYEKEE (reference sequence). The CDR3 loop reads CASSIQGLGEQFF. The CDR3 coding sequence is TGTGCCAGCAGCATACAGGGACTAGGCGAGCAGTTCTTC.

This chain uses TRBV4-2 with TRBJ2-7; TRBD2 aligns across 10 bases. The germline CDR1 and CDR2 sequences are LGHNA and YNFKEQ. The CDR3 length is 18 residues. Losses at the gene ends were 7 bases for V and 0 bases for J; bases not matched to a gene: 15. The CDR3 nucleotides read TGTGCCAGCACGGAGGCCCTAGCGGGAGTTGGGAACTCCTACGAGCAGTACTTC. The encoded protein is CASTEALAGVGNSYEQYF.

This sequence joins TRBV6-6 and TRBJ2-2; D not resolved. Per germline, CDR1 MNHNY and CDR2 SVGAGI (reference sequence). The ends were cut back, 5 bases at V and 4 bases at J, with 8 bases in the middle. The CDR3 has 13 amino acids. The CDR3 DNA reads as TGTGCCAGCAGTCCGATTTCCACCGGGGAGCTGTTTTTT. Translating gives CASSPISTGELFF.

This clone has only one observation. The rearrangement uses TRBV5-3 and TRBJ1-4, with unresolved D. TRBV5-3 is recorded as an ORF, its role being uncertain. Trimming pared 5 bases from V and 0 bases from J, leaving 11 bases between. The CDR3 is made up of 15 amino acids. This CDR3 is CARSTWAATNEKLFF. The DNA for the CDR3 is TGTGCCAGAAGTACCTGGGCCGCAACTAATGAAAAACTGTTTTTT.

This clone was seen a single time. This sequence joins TRBV19 and TRBJ1-1, with 8 nucleotides matching TRBD1. This CDR3 region has 15 residues. V shed 6 bases and J 0 bases; nucleotides not matched to a gene: 6. CDR1 and CDR2 from the germline V gene are LNHDA and SQIVND (reference sequence). The CDR3 here is CASRTGGAMNTEAFF. CDR3 DNA sequence: TGTGCCAGTAGAACAGGGGGGGCCATGAACACTGAAGCTTTCTTT.